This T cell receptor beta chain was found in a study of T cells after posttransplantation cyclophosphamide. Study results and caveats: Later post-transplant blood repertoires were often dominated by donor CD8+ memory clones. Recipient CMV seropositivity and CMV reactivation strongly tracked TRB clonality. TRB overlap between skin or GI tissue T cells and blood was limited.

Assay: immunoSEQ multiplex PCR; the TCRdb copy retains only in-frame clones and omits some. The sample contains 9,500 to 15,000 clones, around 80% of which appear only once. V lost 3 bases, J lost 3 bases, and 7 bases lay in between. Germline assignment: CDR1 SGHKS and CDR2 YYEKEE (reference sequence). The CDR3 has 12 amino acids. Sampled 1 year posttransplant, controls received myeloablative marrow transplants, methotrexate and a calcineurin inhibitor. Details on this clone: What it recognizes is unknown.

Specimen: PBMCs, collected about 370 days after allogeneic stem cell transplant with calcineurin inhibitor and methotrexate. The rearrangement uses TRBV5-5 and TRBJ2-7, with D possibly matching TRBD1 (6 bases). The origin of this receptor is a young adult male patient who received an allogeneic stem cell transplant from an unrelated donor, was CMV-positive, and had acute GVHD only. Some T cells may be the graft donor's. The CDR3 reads CASSSQGYEQYF. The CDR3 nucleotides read TGTGCCAGCAGCTCACAGGGCTACGAGCAGTACTTC. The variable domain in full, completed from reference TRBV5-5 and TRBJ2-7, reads DAGVTQSPTHLIKTRGQQVTLRCSPISGHKSVSWYQQVLGQGPQFIFQYYEKEERGRGNFPDRFSARQFPNYSSELNVNALLLGDSALYLCASSSQGYEQYFGPGTRLTVT.